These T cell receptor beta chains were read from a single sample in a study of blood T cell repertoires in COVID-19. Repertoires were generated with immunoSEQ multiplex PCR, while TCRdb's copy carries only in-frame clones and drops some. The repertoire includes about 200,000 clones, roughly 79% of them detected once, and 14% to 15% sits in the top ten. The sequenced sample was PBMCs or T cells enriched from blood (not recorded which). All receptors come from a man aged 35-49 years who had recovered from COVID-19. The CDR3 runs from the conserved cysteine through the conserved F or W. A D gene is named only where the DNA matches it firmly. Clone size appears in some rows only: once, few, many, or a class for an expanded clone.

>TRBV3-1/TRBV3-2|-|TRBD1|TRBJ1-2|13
TGTGCCAGCAGCCATACGACAGGGGGTGGCTACACCTTC
CASSHTTGGGYTF
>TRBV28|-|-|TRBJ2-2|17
TGTGCCAGCAGCAAATATAGGGGGGGCCGAGGGACCGGGGAGCTGTTTTTT
CASSKYRGGRGTGELFF
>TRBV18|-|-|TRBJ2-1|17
TGTGCCAGCTCTGGAAAATCGGGGGAGTACCAATACAATGAGCAGTTCTTC
CASSGKSGEYQYNEQFF
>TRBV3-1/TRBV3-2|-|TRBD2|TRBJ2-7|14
TGTGCCAGCAGTCAGACTAGCGGGAGTTACGAGCAGTACTTC
CASSQTSGSYEQYF
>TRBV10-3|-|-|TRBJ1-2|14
TGTGCCATCAGTGATTCACGAGAGGGCTATGGCTACACCTTC
CAISDSREGYGYTF
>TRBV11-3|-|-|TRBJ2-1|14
TGTGCCAGCAGCTTCTACGCAGGGTACAATGAGCAGTTCTTC
CASSFYAGYNEQFF
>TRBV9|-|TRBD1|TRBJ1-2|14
TGTGCCAGCAGCCGGGGGACAGGGGAGGATGGCTACACCTTC
CASSRGTGEDGYTF
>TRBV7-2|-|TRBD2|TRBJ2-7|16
TGTGCCAGCAGCCTCCGGGCAACTAGCGGGAGTTACGAGCAGTACTTC
CASSLRATSGSYEQYF
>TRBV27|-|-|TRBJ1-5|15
TGTGCCAGCATCTTGCGGACAGTAGAAAATCAGCCCCAGCATTTT
CASILRTVENQPQHF
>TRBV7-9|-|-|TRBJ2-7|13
TGTGCCAGCAGCTTAGGGCCCGTCTACGAGCAGTACTTC
CASSLGPVYEQYF
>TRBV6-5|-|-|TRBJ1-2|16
TGTGCCAGCAGTTACGCAAACCCCCTGGAGAACTATGGCTACACCTTC
CASSYANPLENYGYTF
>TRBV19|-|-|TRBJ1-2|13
TGTGCCAGTAGAACAGGGAAGAACTATGGCTACACCTTC
CASRTGKNYGYTF
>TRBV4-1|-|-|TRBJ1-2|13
TGCGCCAGCAGCCAAGTCGGGGGAGGAGGCTACACCTTC
CASSQVGGGGYTF
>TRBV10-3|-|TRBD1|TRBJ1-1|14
TGTGCCATCAGGGCGGGACAGGGCTTCACTGAAGCTTTCTTT
CAIRAGQGFTEAFF
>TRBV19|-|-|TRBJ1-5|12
TGTGCCAGTAGTATAGGGGCCCAAGGCCAGCATTTT
CASSIGAQGQHF
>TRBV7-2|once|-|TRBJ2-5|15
TGTGCCAGCAGCCAACAACATACAGGGCAGGAGACCCAGTACTTC
CASSQQHTGQETQYF
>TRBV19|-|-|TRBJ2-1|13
TGTGCCAGTAGTTGGACTCTCTACAATGAGCAGTTCTTC
CASSWTLYNEQFF
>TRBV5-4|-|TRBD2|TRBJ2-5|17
TGTGCCAGCAGCGCACGGAGCGGGAGAGCGGGCCAAGAGACCCAGTACTTC
CASSARSGRAGQETQYF
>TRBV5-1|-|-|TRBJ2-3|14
TGCGCCAGCAGCTTAATCCCCGGCACAGATACGCAGTATTTT
CASSLIPGTDTQYF
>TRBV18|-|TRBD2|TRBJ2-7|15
TGTGCCAGCTCACCACAGCGGGGGGACTTCTACGAGCAGTACTTC
CASSPQRGDFYEQYF
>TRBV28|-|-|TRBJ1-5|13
TGTGCCAGCAGTCTTCCGAGCAATCAGCCCCAGCATTTT
CASSLPSNQPQHF
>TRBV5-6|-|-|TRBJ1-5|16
TGTGCCAGCAGCATACTTCTCCGGTATAGCAATCAGCCCCAGCATTTT
CASSILLRYSNQPQHF
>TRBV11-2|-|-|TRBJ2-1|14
TGTGCCAGCAGCTGGGCGGGGACCTACAATGAGCAGTTCTTC
CASSWAGTYNEQFF
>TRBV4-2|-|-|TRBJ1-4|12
TGTGCCAGCAGCCAAGAGCGATGGAAACTGTTTTTT
CASSQERWKLFF
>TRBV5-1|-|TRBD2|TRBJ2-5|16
TGCGCCAGCAGCTTGGCGGGACTAGCGGGGAGGGAGACCCAGTACTTC
CASSLAGLAGRETQYF
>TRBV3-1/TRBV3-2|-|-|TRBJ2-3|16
TGTGCCAGCAGCCCCCACTCGACATCAAACACAGATACGCAGTATTTT
CASSPHSTSNTDTQYF
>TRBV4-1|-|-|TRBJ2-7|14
TGCGCCAGCAGCCAAACCCTCCCCCGAGACGAGCAGTACTTC
CASSQTLPRDEQYF
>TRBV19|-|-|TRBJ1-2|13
TGTGCCAGTAGTGAGGGCCTGAACTATGGCTACACCTTC
CASSEGLNYGYTF
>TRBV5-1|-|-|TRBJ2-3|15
TGCGCCAGCAGCTTGGGTACACAGCATGGAGATACGCAGTATTTT
CASSLGTQHGDTQYF
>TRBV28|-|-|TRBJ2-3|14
TGTGCCAGCAGCCTCGAGAGGGCCACAGATACGCAGTATTTT
CASSLERATDTQYF
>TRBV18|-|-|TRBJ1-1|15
TGTGCCAGCTCACCACCATTTGCGGCAAACACTGAAGCTTTCTTT
CASSPPFAANTEAFF
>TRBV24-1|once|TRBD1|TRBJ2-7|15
TGTGCCACCAGTGAGCGACAGGGAAGCGCGGCCGAGCAGTACTTC
CATSERQGSAAEQYF
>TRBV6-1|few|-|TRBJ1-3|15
TGTGCCAGCAGTGAGCGATGGGGGGAAGGAAACACCATATATTTT
CASSERWGEGNTIYF
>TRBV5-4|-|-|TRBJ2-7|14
TGTGCCAGCAGCTTACTTGGGGCAAGCTACGAGCAGTACTTC
CASSLLGASYEQYF
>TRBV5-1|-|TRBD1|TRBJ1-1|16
TGCGCCAGCAGCCTGGACAGGGGAGAGTTGGGCACTGAAGCTTTCTTT
CASSLDRGELGTEAFF
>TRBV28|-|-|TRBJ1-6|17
TGTGCCAGCAGTTTATGGACAGCAAACTCCTATAATTCACCCCTCCACTTT
CASSLWTANSYNSPLHF
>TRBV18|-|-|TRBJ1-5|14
TGTGCCAGCTCACCGCCCAGGGGCGGGCAGCCCCAGCATTTT
CASSPPRGGQPQHF
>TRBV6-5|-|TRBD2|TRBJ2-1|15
TGTGCCAGCAGTTCGACTAGCGGGAGGTTTGCTGAGCAGTTCTTC
CASSSTSGRFAEQFF
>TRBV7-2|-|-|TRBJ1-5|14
TGTGCCAGCAGCTGGGGAGGGAGTACCCAGCCCCAGCATTTT
CASSWGGSTQPQHF